The clone carrying this T cell receptor beta chain was counted a single time. The germline CDR1 and CDR2 sequences are MNHEY and SVGAGI. The CDR3 extends over 13 amino acids. V was trimmed by 5 bases and J by 2 bases, leaving 9 bases between them. The source of the sample is a study of blood T cell repertoires in COVID-19. Background on the study: COVID-19 samples collected from the United States, Italy and Spain covered acute and convalescent phases.

Method: immunoSEQ multiplex PCR; TCRdb's copy keeps in-frame clones and lacks some. The repertoire holds about 220,000 clones, with approximately 83% as singletons. The source is a young woman who had recovered from COVID-19. The rearrangement joins TRBV6-5 to TRBJ2-5; D may be TRBD1 (5 bases). Sequenced sample: peripheral blood. The CDR3 nucleotides are TGTGCCAGCAGTCGCTACAGGCAAGAGACCCAGTACTTC. This encodes CASSRYRQETQYF.